Each of the 3 T cell receptor beta chains below was sequenced from the same sample in a study of blood T cells in healthy people across ages. A second PCR, run for about 7 to 11 cycles, used a sample-barcoded 5' primer plus a J-beta primer mix. One entry per CDR3 protein results from TCRdb running MiXCR on the 5' RACE reads. Of around 970,000 distinct CDR3 sequences listed, just over 50% were seen once; the top ten hold 20% to 25%. The sample consisted of blood. These receptors were collected from a woman between 55 and 75 years old in good health.

This clonotype was picked up many times. V gene TRBV4-2 combines with J gene TRBJ2-3; D is unclear. The germline V gene encodes CDR1 LGHNA and CDR2 YNFKEQ. Trimming left V 4 bases short and J 2 bases short, with 7 bases between. This CDR3 contains 13 residues. CDR3 bases: TGTGCCAGCAGCCGAGACTCCACAGATACGCAGTATTTT. This codes for CASSRDSTDTQYF.

CDR3 in amino acids: CASSEGVVPQETQYF. In nucleotides, the CDR3 is TGTGCCAGCAGTGAAGGGGTAGTTCCCCAAGAGACCCAGTACTTC. The chain uses TRBV12-3 or TRBV12-4 and TRBJ2-5; maybe TRBD1 (5 bases). V was shortened by 5 bases and J by 1 base, with 14 bases between the two germline ends. The CDR3 has 15 amino acids.

The table lists this clonotype with a few counts. The genes are TRBV20-1 and TRBJ2-4; no definite D call. The DNA matches TRBJ2-7 better at its end, which makes the J call doubtful. Germline loops: CDR1 DFQATT, CDR2 SNEGSKA (reference sequence). The CDR3 consists of 11 residues. CDR3 DNA: TGCAGTGCTAATGCCGCCTACGAGCAGTACTTC. Amino acid sequence: CSANAAYEQYF.